The 8 T cell receptor beta chains given below trace back to one sample, sequenced in a study of cytomegalovirus exposure and HLA in healthy donors (dated by TCRdb to 2016 to 2017). The library came from the immunoSEQ multiplex PCR assay. For the multiplex PCR, a mixture combining 60 forward primers for TCR Vbeta segments and 13 reverse primers for TCR Jbeta segments was used. TCRdb re-hosts the immuneACCESS table, in-frame sequences only. Its copies lack some clones; in the studies checked, an unresolved V gene accounts for under half of them, and the cause for the rest is not known. This sample gives about 99,000 clones in total; over 75% of them show up just once. The top ten clonotypes cover approximately 5% of the sample. Material: PBMCs. Receptor source: a woman younger than 35 in good health and CMV-seropositive.

The rearrangement uses TRBV30 and TRBJ2-3, with 10 bases matching TRBD2. The CDR3 consists of 15 residues. The ends lost 8 bases at V and 6 bases at J; junction bases unmatched: 14. Looked up from germline, CDR1 is GTSNPN and CDR2 is SVGIG (reference sequence). CDR3 sequence: CALDRRTSGGDTQYF. CDR3 sequence (DNA): TGTGCCCTGGACAGGCGGACTAGCGGTGGGGATACGCAGTATTTT. Full variable domain (remainder filled in from reference TRBV30 and TRBJ2-3): SQTIHQWPATLVQPVGSPLSLECTVEGTSNPNLYWYRQAAGRGLQLLFYSVGIGQISSEVPQNLSASRPQDRQFILSSKKLLLSDSGFYLCALDRRTSGGDTQYFGPGTRLTVL.

V is TRBV28 and J is TRBJ2-3; TRBD1 agrees at 12 bases. Germline trimming cut 5 bases from V and 4 bases from J; bases unmatched to any gene: 10. The germline CDR1 and CDR2 sequences are MDHEN and SYDVKM. This CDR3 comprises 17 residues. The CDR3 loop is CASSTPKGTGGADTQYF. In DNA form, the CDR3 reads TGTGCCAGCAGTACACCGAAAGGGACAGGGGGCGCAGATACGCAGTATTTT.

The chain couples TRBV5-1 to TRBJ2-5, with 12 bases identical to TRBD2. The CDR3 extends over 16 amino acids. J was trimmed by 1 base and V by 4 bases; bases with no gene match: 5. Germline-derived CDR1 and CDR2 are SGHRS and YFSETQ. The CDR3 spells CASSLGTSGLQETQYF. The CDR3 bases are TGCGCCAGCAGCCTCGGGACTAGCGGGCTCCAAGAGACCCAGTACTTC. Variable domain in full (rest from reference TRBV5-1 and TRBJ2-5): KAGVTQTPRYLIKTRGQQVTLSCSPISGHRSVSWYQQTPGQGLQFLFEYFSETQRNKGNFPGRFSGRQFSNSRSEMNVSTLELGDSALYLCASSLGTSGLQETQYFGPGTRLLVL.

This chain uses TRBV6-5 with TRBJ1-5; TRBD1 might be the D (5 bases). V was cut by 6 bases and J by 0 bases, with 12 bases left in between. Germline lookup yields CDR1 MNHEY and CDR2 SVGAGI. The CDR3 has 15 amino acids. The DNA for the CDR3 is TGTGCCAGCAGCGTAGACAGATATAGCAATCAGCCCCAGCATTTT. Protein product: CASSVDRYSNQPQHF.

The CDR3 DNA follows: TGTGCCAGCAGTGAACGCACCACTTACGAGCAGTTCTTC. This sequence encodes CASSERTTYEQFF. This sequence joins TRBV6-1 and TRBJ2-1; no firm D call. The CDR3 is made up of 13 amino acids. The V end was cut by 2 bases, the J end by 10 bases, with 12 bases between. Looked up from germline, CDR1 is MNHNS and CDR2 is SASEGT.

The J gene is TRBJ1-1, the V gene TRBV28; D not certain. Germline V CDR1 and CDR2: MDHEN, SYDVKM. This CDR3 is built from 12 residues. Trimming shortened V by 2 bases and J by 8 bases, and 9 bases separated the two germline ends. The CDR3, as DNA: TGTGCCAGCAGTTTAAGTCGAGCAGAAGCTTTCTTT. This sequence encodes CASSLSRAEAFF.

This chain links TRBV6-5 with TRBJ1-2, with TRBD1 matching 8 bases. The V gene end was trimmed by 4 bases and the J gene end by 4 bases; junction bases not matched to a gene: 5. The CDR3 covers 14 residues. Germline CDR1 is MNHEY and CDR2 is SVGAGI. The CDR3 sequence is CASSSFGQGYGYTF. The CDR3 bases are TGTGCCAGCAGTTCGTTCGGACAGGGCTATGGCTACACCTTC.

The chain is built from TRBV20-1 and TRBJ1-2, with D perhaps matching TRBD1 (6 bases). The germline CDR1 and CDR2 sequences are DFQATT and SNEGSKA (reference sequence). The CDR3 has 11 residues. The CDR3 coding sequence is TGCAGCCCAGGGGACGGCTATGGCTACACCTTC. Its protein product is CSPGDGYGYTF.